This T cell receptor beta chain was captured in a study of T cells in Graves' hyperthyroidism and ophthalmopathy. Amplified TCR beta CDR3 regions came from RNA transcripts. A first-round RT-PCR of the TCR CDR3 used the HTBI primer set. TCRdb re-called the multiplex PCR reads through MiXCR, storing one row per CDR3 protein. The table has some 150,000 distinct CDR3 sequences, roughly 23% seen once. CDR1 and CDR2 from the germline V gene are SGHDN and FVKESK. CDR3 length: 18 amino acids. Worth noting for this clonotype: The germline gene is not matched at one end of the junction; a read error may be the cause.

The clonotype was recovered from a woman in her forties or fifties with Graves' hyperthyroidism that later progressed to Graves' ophthalmopathy. The chain joins TRBV14 to TRBJ1-1; the match to TRBD1 covers 7 bases. Sequencing was performed on blood. Here the CDR3 reads CASSQGKGAPRANTEAFF. The CDR3 coding sequence is TGTGCCAGCAGCCAAGGCAAGGGGGCCCCTCGGGCGAACACTGAAGCCTTCTTT.